Reported below is one TCR beta chain. Its antigen target is currently unknown. No qualities accompany the bases; no much larger clone lies one base away. Only healthy Caucasian donors were included. The twin cohort consisted of three pairs of female monozygotic twins, all aged about 18 to 30 years. Peripheral blood mononuclear cells were the source from which RNA for the TCR libraries was isolated. CDR1 and CDR2 are read off the germline V gene as SGHDT and YYEEEE. Unmatched junction bases come to 9, with V trimmed by 6 bases and J by 0 bases. The CDR3 covers 17 residues, taking in both the cysteine and the phenylalanine. Only the CDR3 portion is preserved as DNA: 51 bases, with reading frame beginning at the first base. Receptor amplification or capture employed 5' RACE. TCRdb records Illumina HiSeq 2000 as the sequencer. Template switching introduced a universal primer binding site; the final cDNA contained a unique molecular identifier, enabling accurate counting of TCR cDNA molecules. Specific primers in the conserved constant-segment region were used to synthesize first-strand cDNA for TCR alpha and beta chains. To control for contamination, each cDNA library was double barcoded with a SMART-Mk sample barcode plus Illumina barcodes. TruSeq adapter sequences and Illumina sample barcodes were added in two successive PCR steps. Sequencing of the TCR alpha and beta cDNA libraries was done on the Illumina HiSeq platform using custom primers. In the authors' own workflow: MiGEC was used to process raw reads and extract unique molecular identifiers, and MiXCR was used to find CDR3 positions. For each individual, recombination models were inferred using an EM algorithm with the repgenHMM and IGoR tools. Shared clonotype analysis was performed with the tcR package in R, normalizing sharing by the product of cloneset sizes. To study raw recombination without the effects of thymic and clonal selection, out-of-frame nonproductive sequences were analyzed. The public reads were quality trimmed at Q25 with fastp and then assembled into clones with MiXCR by TCRdb, keeping productive beta chains. Rows are unified per CDR3 protein, each entry keeping the most common DNA and genes. The V and J calls follow TCRdb's processing rather than the paper's. This sample holds 450,000 to 650,000 distinct CDR3 sequences; 9% to 10% were observed only once. The ten largest clonotypes hold roughly 3% of the sample.

The data are from a study of identical twins (dated by TCRdb to the mid-2010s). In terms of the full investigation: To test whether fetal clonotypes persist, the study used deep sequencing on TCR alpha and beta repertoires from monozygotic twins, unrelated adults of various ages, and cord blood. To rule out contamination, replicate twin experiments were performed at different times with different library preparation protocols. General findings and caveats noted by the study authors: Invariant T cells such as MAIT and iNKT could partly confound zero-insertion analyses, though diverse VJ usage argued against this for most clonotypes. In beta out-of-frame sequences, excess twin sharing was weaker, because having fewer shared sequences lowered the signal-to-noise ratio. Because the same donors could not be followed over many years, the conclusions depended on cross-sectional statistical analysis. Compared with coincidental sharing between unrelated individuals, out-of-frame TCR alpha sequences shared between twins showed an excess of sequences with low generation probability. Fewer insertions were carried by abundant cord blood beta clonotypes; a weaker similar trend was observed in young adult naive repertoires, while no such trend was observed in memory repertoires. In monozygotic twins, out-of-frame TCR alpha sharing was systematically underestimated by recombination models, although the models agreed with sharing between unrelated individuals.

Separately, the same data were catalogued under a study of yellow fever vaccine responses in identical twins. As described in the second report: According to the authors, the vaccine-induced T cell response in identical twins seemed to be partly convergent and partly specific to each individual. The study precisely tracked vaccine-responding T cell clones in identical twins.

The sequenced sample was PBMCs. This clonotype was obtained from a woman younger than 35 in good health. The chain is encoded by TRBV5-6 joined to TRBJ2-3, with 11 bases aligning to TRBD2. CDR3 sequence: CASNLLAGAFSTDTQYF. The nucleotides are TGTGCCAGCAACTTACTAGCGGGAGCGTTTAGCACAGATACGCAGTATTTT.